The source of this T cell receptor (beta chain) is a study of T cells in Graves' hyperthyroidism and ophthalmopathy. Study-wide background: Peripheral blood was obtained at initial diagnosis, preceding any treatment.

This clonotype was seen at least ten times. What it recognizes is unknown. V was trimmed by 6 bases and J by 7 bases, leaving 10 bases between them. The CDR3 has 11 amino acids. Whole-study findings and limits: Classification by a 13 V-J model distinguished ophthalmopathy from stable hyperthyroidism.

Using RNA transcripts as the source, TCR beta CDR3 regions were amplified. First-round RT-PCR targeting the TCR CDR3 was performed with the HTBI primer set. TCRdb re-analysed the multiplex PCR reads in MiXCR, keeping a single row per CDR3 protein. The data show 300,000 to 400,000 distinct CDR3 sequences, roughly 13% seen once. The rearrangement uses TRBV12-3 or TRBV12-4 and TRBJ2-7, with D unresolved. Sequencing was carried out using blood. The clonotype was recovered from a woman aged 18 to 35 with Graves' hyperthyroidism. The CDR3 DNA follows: TGTGCCAGCAGCGTCTCTTTGGAGCAGTACTTC. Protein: CASSVSLEQYF.